This TCR beta chain was recorded in a study of beta chain features in type 1 diabetes. Study information: The study examined about 100 million sorted cells across all samples. General study findings and limits: VDJ junctions from patients with type 1 diabetes contained fewer insertions and more deletions.

This clone was seen only a few times. The antigen remains undetermined. Other DNA sequences in the same sample also yield this CDR3. Expressed TCRB transcripts got sequenced, as all isolated RNA was reverse transcribed. Profiling relied on immunoSEQ multiplex PCR, and the TCRdb table lists in-frame clones only, not all of them. The sample carries around 290,000 clones, 7.5% to 9.5% recorded once. Looked up from germline, CDR1 is KGHSH and CDR2 is LQKENI. CDR3 length: 13 residues. Trimming pared 3 bases from V and 2 bases from J, leaving 7 bases between. Sorting with CD45RO/CCR7/CD25/CD127/CD95/CD27 yielded naive, central memory, regulatory and stem-like memory CD4+ cells.

The sequence came from a woman younger than 35 in good health. The chain is built from TRBV18 and TRBJ2-5, with D possibly being TRBD1 (5 bases). The sequenced sample consisted of central memory CD4+ T cells from blood. The DNA of the CDR3 is TGTGCCAGCTCACCCAGGGCTCAAGAGACCCAGTACTTC. It specifies CASSPRAQETQYF.